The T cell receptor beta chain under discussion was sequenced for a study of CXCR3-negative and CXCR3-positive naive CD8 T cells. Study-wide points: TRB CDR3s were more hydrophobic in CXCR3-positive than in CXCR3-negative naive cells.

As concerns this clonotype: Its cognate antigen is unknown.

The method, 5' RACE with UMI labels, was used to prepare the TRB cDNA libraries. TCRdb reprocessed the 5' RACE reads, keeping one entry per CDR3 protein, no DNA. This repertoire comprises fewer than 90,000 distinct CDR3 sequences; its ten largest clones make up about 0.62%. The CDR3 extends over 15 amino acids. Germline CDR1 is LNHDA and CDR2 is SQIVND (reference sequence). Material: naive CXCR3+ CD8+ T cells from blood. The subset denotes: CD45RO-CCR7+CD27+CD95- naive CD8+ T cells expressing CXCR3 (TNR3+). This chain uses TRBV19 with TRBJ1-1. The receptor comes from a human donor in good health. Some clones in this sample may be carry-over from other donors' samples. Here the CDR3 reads CASSITSSGNTEAFF.